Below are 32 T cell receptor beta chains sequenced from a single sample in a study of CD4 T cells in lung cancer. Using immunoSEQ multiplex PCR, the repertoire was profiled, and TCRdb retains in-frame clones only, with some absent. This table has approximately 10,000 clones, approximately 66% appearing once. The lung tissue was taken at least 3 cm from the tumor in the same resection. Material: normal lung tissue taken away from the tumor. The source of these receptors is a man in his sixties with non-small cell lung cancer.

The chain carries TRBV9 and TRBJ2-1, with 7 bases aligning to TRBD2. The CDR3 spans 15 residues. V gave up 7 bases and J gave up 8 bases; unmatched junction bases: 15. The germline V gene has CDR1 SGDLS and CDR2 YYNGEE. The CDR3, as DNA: TGTGCCAGCGGGGGAGAGGGGAGGGCCTCCGATGAGCAGTTCTTC. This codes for CASGGEGRASDEQFF.

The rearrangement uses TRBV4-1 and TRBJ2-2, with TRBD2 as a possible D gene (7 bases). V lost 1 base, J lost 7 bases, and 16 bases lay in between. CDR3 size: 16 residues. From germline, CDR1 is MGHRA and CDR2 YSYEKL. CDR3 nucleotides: TGCGCCAGCAGCCAAGGGTTCGGGGGGCAGGGCGGGGAGCTGTTTTTT. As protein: CASSQGFGGQGGELFF.

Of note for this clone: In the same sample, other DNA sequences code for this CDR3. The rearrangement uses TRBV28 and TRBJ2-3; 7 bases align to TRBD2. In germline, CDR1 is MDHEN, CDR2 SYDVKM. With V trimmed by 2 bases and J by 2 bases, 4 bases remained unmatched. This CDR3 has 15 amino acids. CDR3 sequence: CASSLPSGLTDTQYF. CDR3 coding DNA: TGTGCCAGCAGTTTACCTAGCGGACTCACAGATACGCAGTATTTT. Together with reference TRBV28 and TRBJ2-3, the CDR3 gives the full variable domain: DVKVTQSSRYLVKRTGEKVFLECVQDMDHENMFWYRQDPGLGLRLIYFSYDVKMKEKGDIPEGYSVSREKKERFSLILESASTNQTSMYLCASSLPSGLTDTQYFGPGTRLTVL.

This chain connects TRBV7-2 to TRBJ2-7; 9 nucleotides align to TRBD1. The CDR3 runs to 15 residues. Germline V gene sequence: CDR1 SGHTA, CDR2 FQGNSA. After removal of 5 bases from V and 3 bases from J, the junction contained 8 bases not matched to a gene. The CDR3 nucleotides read TGTGCCAGCAGCCCTAGCGCGGGACAGGGCTACGAGCAGTACTTC. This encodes CASSPSAGQGYEQYF. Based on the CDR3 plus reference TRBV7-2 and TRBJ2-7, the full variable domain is GAGVSQSPSNKVTEKGKDVELRCDPISGHTALYWYRQSLGQGLEFLIYFQGNSAPDKSGLPSDRFSAERTGGSVSTLTIQRTQQEDSAVYLCASSPSAGQGYEQYFGPGTRLTVT.

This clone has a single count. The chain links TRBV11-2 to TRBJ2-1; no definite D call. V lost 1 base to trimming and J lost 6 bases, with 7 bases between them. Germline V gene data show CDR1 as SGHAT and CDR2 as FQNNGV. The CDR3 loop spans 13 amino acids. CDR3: CASSLGQINEQFF. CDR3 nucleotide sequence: TGTGCCAGCAGCTTAGGGCAGATCAATGAGCAGTTCTTC.

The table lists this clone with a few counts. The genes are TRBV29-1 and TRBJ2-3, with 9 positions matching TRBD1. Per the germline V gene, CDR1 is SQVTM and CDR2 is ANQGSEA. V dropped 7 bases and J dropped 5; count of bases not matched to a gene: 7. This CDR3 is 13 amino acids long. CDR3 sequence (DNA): TGCAGCGCACTGACAGGGGGTGTAGATACGCAGTATTTT. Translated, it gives CSALTGGVDTQYF.

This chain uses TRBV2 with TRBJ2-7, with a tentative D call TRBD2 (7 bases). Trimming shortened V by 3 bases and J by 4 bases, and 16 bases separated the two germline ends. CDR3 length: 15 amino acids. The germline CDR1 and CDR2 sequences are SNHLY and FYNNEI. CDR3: CASSDRGGLGYEQYF. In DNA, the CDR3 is TGTGCCAGCAGTGATAGGGGGGGATTAGGGTACGAGCAGTACTTC.

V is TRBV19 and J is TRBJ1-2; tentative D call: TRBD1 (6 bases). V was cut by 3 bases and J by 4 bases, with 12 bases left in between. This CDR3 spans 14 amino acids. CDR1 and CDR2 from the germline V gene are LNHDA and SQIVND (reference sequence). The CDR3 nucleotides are TGTGCCAGTAGTATTTGGGGGCAGCGCTATGGCTACACCTTC. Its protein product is CASSIWGQRYGYTF.

Here the CDR3 reads CASSRQDNEQFF. In DNA, the CDR3 is TGCGCCAGCAGTCGGCAAGACAATGAGCAGTTCTTC. The gene calls are TRBV23-1 and TRBJ2-1, with no clear D. TRBV23-1 is recorded as an ORF, its role being uncertain. V lost 4 bases and J 5 bases, leaving 6 bases between the germline ends. CDR3 size: 12 residues.

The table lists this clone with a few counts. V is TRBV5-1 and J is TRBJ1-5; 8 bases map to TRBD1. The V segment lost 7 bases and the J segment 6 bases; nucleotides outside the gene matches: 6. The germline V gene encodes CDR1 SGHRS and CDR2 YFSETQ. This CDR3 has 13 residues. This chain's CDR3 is CASRQGSSQPQHF. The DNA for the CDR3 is TGCGCCAGCCGACAGGGGAGTAGTCAGCCCCAGCATTTT.

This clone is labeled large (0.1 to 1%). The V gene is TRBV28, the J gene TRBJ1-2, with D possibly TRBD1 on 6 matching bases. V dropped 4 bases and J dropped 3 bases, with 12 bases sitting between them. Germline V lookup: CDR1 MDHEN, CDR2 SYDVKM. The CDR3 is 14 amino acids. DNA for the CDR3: TGTGCCAGCAGTTACAGGGACGCCCACTATGGCTACACCTTC. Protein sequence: CASSYRDAHYGYTF.

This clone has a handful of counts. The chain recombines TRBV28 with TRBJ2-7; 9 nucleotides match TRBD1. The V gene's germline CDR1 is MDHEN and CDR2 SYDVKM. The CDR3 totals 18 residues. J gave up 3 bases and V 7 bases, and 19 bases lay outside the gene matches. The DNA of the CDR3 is TGTGCCAGCACTCCCCCACCCGGCCGCTGGGACAGGGTCTACGAGCAGTACTTC. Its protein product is CASTPPPGRWDRVYEQYF.

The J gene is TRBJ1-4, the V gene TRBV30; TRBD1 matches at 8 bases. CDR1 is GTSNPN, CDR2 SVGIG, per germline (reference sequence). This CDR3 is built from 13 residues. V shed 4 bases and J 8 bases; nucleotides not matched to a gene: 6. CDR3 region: CAWNSGGREKLFF. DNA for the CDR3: TGTGCCTGGAACTCAGGGGGCCGGGAAAAACTGTTTTTT.

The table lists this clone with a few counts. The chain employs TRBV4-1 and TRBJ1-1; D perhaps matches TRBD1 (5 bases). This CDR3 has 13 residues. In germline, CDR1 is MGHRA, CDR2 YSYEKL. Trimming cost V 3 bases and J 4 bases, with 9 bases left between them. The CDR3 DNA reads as TGCGCCAGCAGCCACCAGGGTGCCACTGAAGCTTTCTTT. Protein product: CASSHQGATEAFF.

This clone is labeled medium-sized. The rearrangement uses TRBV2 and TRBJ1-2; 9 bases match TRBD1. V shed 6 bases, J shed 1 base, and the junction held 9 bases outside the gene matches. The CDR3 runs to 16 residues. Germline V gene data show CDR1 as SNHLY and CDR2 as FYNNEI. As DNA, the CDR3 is TGTGCCAGCAGACACGCCGACAGGGGGATTAACTATGGCTACACCTTC. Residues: CASRHADRGINYGYTF.

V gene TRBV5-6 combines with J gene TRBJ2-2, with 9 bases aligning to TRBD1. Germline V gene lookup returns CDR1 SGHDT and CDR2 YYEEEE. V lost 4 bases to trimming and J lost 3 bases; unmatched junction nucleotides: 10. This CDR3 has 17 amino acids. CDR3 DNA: TGTGCCAGCAGCCGCGGGACAGGGAGGTTTGACACCGGGGAGCTGTTTTTT. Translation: CASSRGTGRFDTGELFF.

As DNA, the CDR3 is TGTGCCAGCAGCTCGGGACTGATCTCTAGCACAGATACGCAGTATTTT. This gives the protein CASSSGLISSTDTQYF. This chain joins TRBV11-1 and TRBJ2-3; maybe TRBD2 (6 bases). CDR1 is SGHAT, CDR2 FQDESV, per germline (reference sequence). V shed 4 bases and J shed 0 bases, with 14 bases lying between them. CDR3 length equals 16 residues.

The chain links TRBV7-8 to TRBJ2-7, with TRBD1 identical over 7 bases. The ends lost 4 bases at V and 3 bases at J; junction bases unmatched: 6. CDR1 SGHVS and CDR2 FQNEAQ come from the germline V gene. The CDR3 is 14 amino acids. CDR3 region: CASSSSGQVYEQYF. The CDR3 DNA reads TGTGCCAGCAGCTCCTCAGGACAGGTCTACGAGCAGTACTTC.

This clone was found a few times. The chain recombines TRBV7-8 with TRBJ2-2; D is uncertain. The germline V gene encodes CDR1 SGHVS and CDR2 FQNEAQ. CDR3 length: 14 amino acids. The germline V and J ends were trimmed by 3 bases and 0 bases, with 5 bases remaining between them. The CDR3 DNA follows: TGTGCCAGCAGCTTTTCCGCGAACACCGGGGAGCTGTTTTTT. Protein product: CASSFSANTGELFF.

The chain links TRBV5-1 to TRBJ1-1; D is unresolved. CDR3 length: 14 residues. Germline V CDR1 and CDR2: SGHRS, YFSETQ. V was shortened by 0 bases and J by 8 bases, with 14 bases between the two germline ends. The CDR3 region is CASSLDLGPREAFF. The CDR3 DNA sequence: TGCGCCAGCAGCTTGGACCTGGGCCCGAGAGAAGCTTTCTTT.

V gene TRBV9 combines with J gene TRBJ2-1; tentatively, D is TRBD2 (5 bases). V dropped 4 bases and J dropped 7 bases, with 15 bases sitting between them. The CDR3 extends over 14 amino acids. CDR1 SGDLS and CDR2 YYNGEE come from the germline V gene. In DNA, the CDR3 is TGTGCCAGCAGCTCCACCGGACTGTCGAATGAGCAGTTCTTC. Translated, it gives CASSSTGLSNEQFF.

CDR3 loop: CASTVMGAGQPQHF. The CDR3 nucleotides are TGTGCCAGCACGGTTATGGGAGCCGGCCAGCCCCAGCATTTT. The rearrangement joins TRBV28 to TRBJ1-5, with no clear D. Trimming cost V 7 bases and J 7 bases, with 17 bases left between them. The CDR3 spans 14 residues. The germline V gene encodes CDR1 MDHEN and CDR2 SYDVKM.

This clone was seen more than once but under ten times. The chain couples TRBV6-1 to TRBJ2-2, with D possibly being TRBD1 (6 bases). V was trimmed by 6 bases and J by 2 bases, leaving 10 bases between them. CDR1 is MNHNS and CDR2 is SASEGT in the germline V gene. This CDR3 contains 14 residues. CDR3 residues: CASRRDTNTGELFF. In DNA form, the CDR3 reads TGTGCCAGCAGGAGGGACACCAACACCGGGGAGCTGTTTTTT.

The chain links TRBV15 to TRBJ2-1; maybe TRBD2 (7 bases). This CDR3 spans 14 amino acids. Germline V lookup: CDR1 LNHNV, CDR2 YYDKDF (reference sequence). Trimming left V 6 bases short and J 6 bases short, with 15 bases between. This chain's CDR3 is CATSGGRGINEQFF. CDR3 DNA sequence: TGTGCCACCAGTGGGGGGAGGGGGATCAATGAGCAGTTCTTC.

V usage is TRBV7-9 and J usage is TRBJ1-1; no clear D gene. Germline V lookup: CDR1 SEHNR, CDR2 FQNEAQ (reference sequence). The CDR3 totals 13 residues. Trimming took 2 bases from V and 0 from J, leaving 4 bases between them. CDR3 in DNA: TGTGCCAGCAGCTTATACTTGAACACTGAAGCTTTCTTT. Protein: CASSLYLNTEAFF.

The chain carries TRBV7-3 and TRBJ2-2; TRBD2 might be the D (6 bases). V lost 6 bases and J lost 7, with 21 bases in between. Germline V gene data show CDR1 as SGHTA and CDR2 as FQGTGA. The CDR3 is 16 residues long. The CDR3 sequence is CASRYRRGREIGELFF. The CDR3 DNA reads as TGTGCCAGCAGATACAGGAGGGGTCGGGAAATCGGGGAGCTGTTTTTT. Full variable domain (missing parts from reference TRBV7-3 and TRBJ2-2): GAGVSQTPSNKVTEKGKYVELRCDPISGHTALYWYRQSLGQGPEFLIYFQGTGAADDSGLPNDRFFAVRPEGSVSTLKIQRTERGDSAVYLCASRYRRGREIGELFFGEGSRLTVL.

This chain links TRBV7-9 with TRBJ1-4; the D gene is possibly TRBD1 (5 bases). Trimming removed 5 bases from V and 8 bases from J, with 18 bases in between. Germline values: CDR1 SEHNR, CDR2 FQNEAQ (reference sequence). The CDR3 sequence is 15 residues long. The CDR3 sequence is CASSGRGGVGEKLFF. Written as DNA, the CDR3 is TGTGCCAGCAGCGGACGGGGGGGGGTTGGAGAAAAACTGTTTTTT.

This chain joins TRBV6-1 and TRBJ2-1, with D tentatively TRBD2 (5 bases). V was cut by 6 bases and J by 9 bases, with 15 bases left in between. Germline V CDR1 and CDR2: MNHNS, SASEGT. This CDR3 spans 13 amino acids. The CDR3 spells CASSKRELGEQFF. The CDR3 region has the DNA TGTGCCAGCAGCAAGAGGGAGTTAGGTGAGCAGTTCTTC.

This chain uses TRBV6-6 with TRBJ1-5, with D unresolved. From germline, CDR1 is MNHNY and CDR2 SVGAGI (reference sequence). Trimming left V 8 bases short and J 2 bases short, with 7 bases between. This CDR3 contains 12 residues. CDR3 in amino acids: CASHKGNQPQHF. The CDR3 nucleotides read TGTGCCAGCCACAAAGGCAATCAGCCCCAGCATTTT.

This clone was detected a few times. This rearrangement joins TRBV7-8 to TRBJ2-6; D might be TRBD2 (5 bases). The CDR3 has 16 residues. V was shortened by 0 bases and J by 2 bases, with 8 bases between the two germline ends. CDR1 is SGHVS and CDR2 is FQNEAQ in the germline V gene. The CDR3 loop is CASSLARRTGANVLTF. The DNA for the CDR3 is TGTGCCAGCAGCTTAGCGAGGAGGACTGGGGCCAACGTCCTGACTTTC. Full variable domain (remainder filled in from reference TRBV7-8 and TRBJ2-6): GAGVSQSPRYKVAKRGQDVALRCDPISGHVSLFWYQQALGQGPEFLTYFQNEAQLDKSGLPSDRFFAERPEGSVSTLKIQRTQQEDSAVYLCASSLARRTGANVLTFGAGSRLTVL.

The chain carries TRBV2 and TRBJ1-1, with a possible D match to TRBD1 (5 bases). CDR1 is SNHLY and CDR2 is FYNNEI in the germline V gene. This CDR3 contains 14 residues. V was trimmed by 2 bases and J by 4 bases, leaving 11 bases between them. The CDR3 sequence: CASSERRGGTEAFF. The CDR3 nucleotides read TGTGCCAGCAGTGAAAGGCGGGGGGGCACTGAAGCTTTCTTT. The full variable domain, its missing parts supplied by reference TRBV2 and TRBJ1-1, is EPEVTQTPSHQVTQMGQEVILRCVPISNHLYFYWYRQILGQKVEFLVSFYNNEISEKSEIFDDQFSVERPDGSNFTLKIRSTKLEDSAMYFCASSERRGGTEAFFGQGTRLTVV.

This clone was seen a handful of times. CDR3 residues: CASSEGLASAIQYF. CDR3 nucleotide sequence: TGTGCCAGCAGTGAGGGACTAGCGAGTGCCATTCAGTACTTC. The gene calls are TRBV6-1 and TRBJ2-4; 10 bases are shared with TRBD2. CDR1 is MNHNS, CDR2 SASEGT, per germline. The V and J ends lost 3 bases and 9 bases, in that order; junction bases with no gene match: 5. This CDR3 is built from 14 residues.